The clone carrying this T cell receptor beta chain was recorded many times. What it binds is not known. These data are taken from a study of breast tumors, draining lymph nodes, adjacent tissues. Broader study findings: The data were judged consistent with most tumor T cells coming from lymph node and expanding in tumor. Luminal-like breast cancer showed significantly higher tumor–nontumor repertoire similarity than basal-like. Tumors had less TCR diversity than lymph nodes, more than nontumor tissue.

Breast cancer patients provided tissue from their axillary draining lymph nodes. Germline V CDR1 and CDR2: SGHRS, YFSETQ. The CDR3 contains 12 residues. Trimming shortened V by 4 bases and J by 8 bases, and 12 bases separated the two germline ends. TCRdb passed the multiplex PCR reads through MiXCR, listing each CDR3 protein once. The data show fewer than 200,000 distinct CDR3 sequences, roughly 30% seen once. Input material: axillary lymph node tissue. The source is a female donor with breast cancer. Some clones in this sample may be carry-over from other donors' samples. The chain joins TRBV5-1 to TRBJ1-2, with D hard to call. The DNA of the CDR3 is TGCGCCAGCAGCCTGACTCAGGTCGGCTACACCTTC. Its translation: CASSLTQVGYTF.